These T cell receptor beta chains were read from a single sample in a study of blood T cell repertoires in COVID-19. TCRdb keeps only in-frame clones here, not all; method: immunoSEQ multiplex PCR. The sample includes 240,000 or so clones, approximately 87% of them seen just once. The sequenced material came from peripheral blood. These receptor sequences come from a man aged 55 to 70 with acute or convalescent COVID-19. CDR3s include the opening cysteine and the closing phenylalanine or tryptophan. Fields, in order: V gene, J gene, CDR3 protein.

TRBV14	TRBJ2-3	CASSQLAGGVVGTDTQYF
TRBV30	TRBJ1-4	CAWGIDRGHDNEKLFF
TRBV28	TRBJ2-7	CASSHRQGPPRPSSYEQYF
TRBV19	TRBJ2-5	CASSVGTGGTETQYF
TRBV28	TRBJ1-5	CASSSRTGPQPQHF
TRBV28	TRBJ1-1	CASSLMRTEAFF
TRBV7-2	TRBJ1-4	CASSYRTASTNEKLFF
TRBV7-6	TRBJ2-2	CASSRQGAATGELFF
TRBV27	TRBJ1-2	CASSVRGDTPNYGYTF
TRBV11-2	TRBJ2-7	CASSYPNRGGLYEQYF
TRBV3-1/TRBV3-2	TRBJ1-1	CASSQDRRIFGTGFIMNTEAFF
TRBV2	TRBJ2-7	CASRGAYEQYF
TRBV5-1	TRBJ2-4	CASSEGQGRNIQYF
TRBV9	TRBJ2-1	CASSVEVSPSYNEQFF
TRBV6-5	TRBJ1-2	CASSYSQGSLEGYTF
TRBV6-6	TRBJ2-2	CASSPGTGRAGELFF
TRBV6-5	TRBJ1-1	CASSYDLAMNTEAFF
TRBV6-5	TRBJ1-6	CASRGGRGDSPLHF
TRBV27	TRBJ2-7	CASSSPRSYEQYF
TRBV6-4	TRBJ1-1	CASSAQGNTEAFF
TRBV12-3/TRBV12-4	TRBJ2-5	CASSLAGVETQYF
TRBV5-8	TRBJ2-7	CASSSDRASSYEQYF
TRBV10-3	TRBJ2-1	CAISAQIAGASNEQFF
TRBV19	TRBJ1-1	CASSITDSMNTEAFF
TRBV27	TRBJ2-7	CASSSLVPYEQYF
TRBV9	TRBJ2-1	CASSDPFMGSGMQFF
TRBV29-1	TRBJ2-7	CSVGGLAGAREQYF
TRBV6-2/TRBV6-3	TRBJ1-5	CASSPKWTGSRSNQPQHF
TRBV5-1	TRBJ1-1	CASSLDGRANTEAFF
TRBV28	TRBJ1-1	CASRSWADSNTEAFF
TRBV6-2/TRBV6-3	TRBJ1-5	CASSRDMGQVGNQPQHF
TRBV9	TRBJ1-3	CASSTIGGSGNTIYF
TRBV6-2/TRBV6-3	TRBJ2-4	CASSVTGWGAKNIQYF
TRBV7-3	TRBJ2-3	CASSFARGPGLDTQYF
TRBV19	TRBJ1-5	CASRREGNQPQHF